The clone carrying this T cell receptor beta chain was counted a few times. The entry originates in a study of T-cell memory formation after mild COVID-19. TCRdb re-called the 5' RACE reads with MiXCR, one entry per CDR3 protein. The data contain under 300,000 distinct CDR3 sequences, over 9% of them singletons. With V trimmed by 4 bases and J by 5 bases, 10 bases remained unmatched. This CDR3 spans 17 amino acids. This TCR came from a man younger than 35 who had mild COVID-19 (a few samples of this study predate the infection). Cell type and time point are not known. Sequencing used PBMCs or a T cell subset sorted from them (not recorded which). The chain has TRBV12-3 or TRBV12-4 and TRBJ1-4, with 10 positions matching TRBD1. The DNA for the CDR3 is TGTGCCAGCAGTTGGGCCGACAGGGGGCGATTGAATGAAAAACTGTTTTTT. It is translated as CASSWADRGRLNEKLFF.